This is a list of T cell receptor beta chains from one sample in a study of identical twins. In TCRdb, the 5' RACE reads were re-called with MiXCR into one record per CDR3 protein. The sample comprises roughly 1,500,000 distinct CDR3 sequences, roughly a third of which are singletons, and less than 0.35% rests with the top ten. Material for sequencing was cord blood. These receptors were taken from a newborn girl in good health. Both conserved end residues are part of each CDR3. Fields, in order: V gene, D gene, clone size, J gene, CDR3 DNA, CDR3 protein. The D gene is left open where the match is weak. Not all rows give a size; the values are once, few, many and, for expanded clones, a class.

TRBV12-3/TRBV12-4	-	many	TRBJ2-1	TGTGCCAGCAGTATGACAACGGGGGTCCATGAGCAGTTCTTC	CASSMTTGVHEQFF
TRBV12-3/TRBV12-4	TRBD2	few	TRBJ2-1	TGTGCCAGCAGACGACTAGCGGGAGTCTCTAATGAGCAGTTCTTC	CASRRLAGVSNEQFF
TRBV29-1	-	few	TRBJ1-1	TGCAGCGTCCCCAGGGCCATGAACACTGAAGCTTTCTTT	CSVPRAMNTEAFF
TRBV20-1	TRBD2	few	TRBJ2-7	TGCAGTGCTTTACCGGGACTAGGGGCCTACGAGCAGTACTTC	CSALPGLGAYEQYF
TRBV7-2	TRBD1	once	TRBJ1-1	TGTGCCAGCAGCCCTGGGTTGGCAGGGGGCAATATGGGAGCTTTCTTT	CASSPGLAGGNMGAFF
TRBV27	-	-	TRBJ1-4	TGTGCCAGCAGTTTATTGGGGAGTTCCGAAAAACTGTTTTTT	CASSLLGSSEKLFF
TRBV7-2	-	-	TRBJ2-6	TGTGCCAACAGCTTAGTACAGCGTGGGGCCAACGTCCTGACTTTC	CANSLVQRGANVLTF
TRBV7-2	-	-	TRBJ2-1	TGTGCCAGCAGCCTCCCCCTAGCCGCGCCAACTGGCAATGAGCAGTTCTTC	CASSLPLAAPTGNEQFF
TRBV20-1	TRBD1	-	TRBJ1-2	TGCAGTGCTAGAGAGGCAAGAACAGGGGGGAATGGATGGGATGGCTACACCTTC	CSAREARTGGNGWDGYTF
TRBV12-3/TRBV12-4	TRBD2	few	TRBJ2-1	TGTGCCAGCAGTCTAACTACTAGCGGGTATAACAATGAGCAGTTCTTC	CASSLTTSGYNNEQFF
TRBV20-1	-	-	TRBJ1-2	TGCAGTGCACCGTCAAATAACTATGGCTACACCTTC	CSAPSNNYGYTF
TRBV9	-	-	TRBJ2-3	TGTGCCAGCAGCGTACGGCAGGGTGTTAAAACAGATACGCAGTATTTT	CASSVRQGVKTDTQYF
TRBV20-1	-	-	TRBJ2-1	TGCAGTGCTAGACAGACTGTAAACTACAATGAGCAGTTCTTC	CSARQTVNYNEQFF
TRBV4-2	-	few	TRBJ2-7	TGTGCCAGCAGCCACAAGATGCGACAGGTATGGGGCGAGCAGTACTTC	CASSHKMRQVWGEQYF
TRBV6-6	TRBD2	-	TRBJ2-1	TGTGCCAGCAAAAGAAATCTAGCGGGAGGGCTGAATGAGCAGTTCTTC	CASKRNLAGGLNEQFF
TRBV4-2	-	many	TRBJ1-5	TGTGCCAGCAGCCAAGAGCAGTCTAGCAATCAGCCCCAGCATTTT	CASSQEQSSNQPQHF
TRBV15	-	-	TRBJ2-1	TGTGCCACCAGCAGAGATCGGTACAATGAGCAGTTCTTC	CATSRDRYNEQFF
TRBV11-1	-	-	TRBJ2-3	TGTGCCAGCAGCTTTAGGACGGACCTCACAGATACGCAGTATTTT	CASSFRTDLTDTQYF
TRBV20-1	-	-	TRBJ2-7	TGCAGTGCTAGAGCGCAGGGTTATGACGAGCAGTACTTC	CSARAQGYDEQYF
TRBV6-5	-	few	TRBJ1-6	TGTGCCAGCAGTTACGTGGGAGGGACACCCCTCCACTTT	CASSYVGGTPLHF
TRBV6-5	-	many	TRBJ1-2	TGTGCCAGCAGTTCCGAGTATGGCTACACCTTC	CASSSEYGYTF
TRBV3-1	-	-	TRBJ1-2	TGTGCCAGCAGCCAAGATCTTGTGGGAGGCTACACCTTC	CASSQDLVGGYTF
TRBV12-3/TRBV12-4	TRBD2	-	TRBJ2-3	TGTGCCAGCAGACCTAGCGGCACAGATACGCAGGATTTT	CASRPSGTDTQDF
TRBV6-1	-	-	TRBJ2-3	TGTGCCAGCAGTGCTATAGTAACAGATACGCAGTATTTT	CASSAIVTDTQYF
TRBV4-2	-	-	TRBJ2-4	TGTGCCAGCAGCCAGACAGCTGACATTCAGTACTTC	CASSQTADIQYF
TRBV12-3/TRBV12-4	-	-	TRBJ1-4	TGTGCCAGCAGCTCCTCTGGCAGGCCCTACGCTAATGAAAAACTGTTTTTT	CASSSSGRPYANEKLFF
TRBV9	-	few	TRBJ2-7	TGTGCCAGCAGCTCTGACGTCAGGGGAAACGAGCAGTACTTC	CASSSDVRGNEQYF
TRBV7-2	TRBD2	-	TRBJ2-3	TGTGCCAGCAGCTTAGTCTTGGTAGCGGGAGGGACAGATACGCAGTATTTT	CASSLVLVAGGTDTQYF
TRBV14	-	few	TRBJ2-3	TGTGCCAGCAGCCAAGGGGCCCCCCTCACAGATACGCAGTATTTT	CASSQGAPLTDTQYF
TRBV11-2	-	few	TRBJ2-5	TGTGCCAGCAGCACATACAAGACCCAGTACTTC	CASSTYKTQYF
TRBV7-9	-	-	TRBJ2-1	TGTGTCACTTGTACCAGGGGACCATTCTCCTACAATGAGCAGTTCTTC	CVTCTRGPFSYNEQFF
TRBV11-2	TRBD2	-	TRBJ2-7	TGTGCCAGCAGGAGGGGACTAGACCTCCTGGACGAGCAGTACTTC	CASRRGLDLLDEQYF
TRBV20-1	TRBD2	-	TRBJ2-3	TGCAGTGTTCCGCAGACTAGCGGCCGCACAGATACGCAGTATTTT	CSVPQTSGRTDTQYF
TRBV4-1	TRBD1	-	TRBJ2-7	TGCGCCAGCAGCCAAACTCATACAGGGGACTACGAGCAGTACTTC	CASSQTHTGDYEQYF
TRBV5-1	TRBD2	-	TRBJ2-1	TGCGCCAGCAGCTTGGCAGCGGGGAGCTCCTACAATGAGCGGTTCTTC	CASSLAAGSSYNERFF
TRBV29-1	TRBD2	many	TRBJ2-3	TGCAGCGTTTCGGGACTAGCGGGAGGGAGCACAGATACGCAGTATTTT	CSVSGLAGGSTDTQYF
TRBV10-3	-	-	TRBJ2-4	TGTGCCACAGCCCAGGGGGGGGCGGTCAAAAACATTCAGTACTTC	CATAQGGAVKNIQYF
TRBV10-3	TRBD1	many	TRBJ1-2	TGTGCCATCATGGGGGACAGCAACTATGGCTACACCTTC	CAIMGDSNYGYTF
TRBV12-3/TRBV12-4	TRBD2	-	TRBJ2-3	TGTGCCAGCAGTTCTTGGGGACTAGCGGGGGCAATGGTAGCAGATGCGCAGTATTTT	CASSSWGLAGAMVADAQYF
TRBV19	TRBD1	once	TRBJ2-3	TGTGCCAGTAGTACGACAGGGAGAGTGACAGATACGCAGTATTTT	CASSTTGRVTDTQYF
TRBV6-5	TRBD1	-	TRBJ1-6	TGTGCCAGCAGGACCGGGACAGGGGCTAATTCACCCCTCCACTTT	CASRTGTGANSPLHF
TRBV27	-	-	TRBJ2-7	TGTGCCAGCAGTTTTCTCGGACAGACATCCTACGAGCAGTACTTC	CASSFLGQTSYEQYF
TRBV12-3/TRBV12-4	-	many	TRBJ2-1	TGTGCCAGCAGCTTGACTAGCTCCTACAATGAGCAGTTCTTC	CASSLTSSYNEQFF
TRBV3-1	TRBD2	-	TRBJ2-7	TGTGCCAGCAGCCGCGGACTAGCGGGTCCGACCTACAATGAGCAGTACTTC	CASSRGLAGPTYNEQYF
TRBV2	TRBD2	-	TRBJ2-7	TGTGCCAGCATGTTCGGTAAAAGGCTAGCGGGGGGGATGAGCTCCTACAATGAGCAGTACTTC	CASMFGKRLAGGMSSYNEQYF
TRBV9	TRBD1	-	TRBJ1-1	TGTGCCAGCAGCCAGGGGGGACGGATGACCTACGAAGCTTTCTTT	CASSQGGRMTYEAFF
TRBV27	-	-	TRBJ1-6	TGTGCCAGCAGTTGGAGGAGGGCTAATTCACCCCTCCACTTT	CASSWRRANSPLHF
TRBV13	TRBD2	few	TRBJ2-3	TGTGCCAGCAGCTCAGCCGGGACTAGCGGTGGAGGAGATACGCAGTATTTT	CASSSAGTSGGGDTQYF